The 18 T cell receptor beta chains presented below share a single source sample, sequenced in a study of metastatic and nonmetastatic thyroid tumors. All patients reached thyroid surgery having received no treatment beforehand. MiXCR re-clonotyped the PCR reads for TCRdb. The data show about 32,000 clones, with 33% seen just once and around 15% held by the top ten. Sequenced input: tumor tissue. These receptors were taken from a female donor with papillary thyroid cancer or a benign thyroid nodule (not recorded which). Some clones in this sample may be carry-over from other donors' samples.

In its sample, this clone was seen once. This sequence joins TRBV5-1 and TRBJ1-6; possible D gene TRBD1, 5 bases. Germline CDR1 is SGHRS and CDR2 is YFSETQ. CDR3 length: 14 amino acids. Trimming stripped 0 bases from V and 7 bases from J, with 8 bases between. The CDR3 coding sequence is TGCGCCAGCAGCTTGGCAGGGCCCAATTCACCCCTCCACTTT. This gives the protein CASSLAGPNSPLHF.

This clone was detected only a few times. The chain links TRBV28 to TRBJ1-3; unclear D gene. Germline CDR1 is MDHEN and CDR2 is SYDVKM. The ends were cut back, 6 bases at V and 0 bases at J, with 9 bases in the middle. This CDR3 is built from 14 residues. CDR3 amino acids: CASSQGFSGNTIYF. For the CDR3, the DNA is TGTGCCAGCAGCCAAGGATTCTCTGGAAACACCATATATTTT.

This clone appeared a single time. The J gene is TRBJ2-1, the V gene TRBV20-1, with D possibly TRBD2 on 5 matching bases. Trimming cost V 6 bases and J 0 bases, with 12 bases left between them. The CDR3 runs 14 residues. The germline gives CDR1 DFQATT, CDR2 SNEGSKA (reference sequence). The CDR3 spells CSAPKSGSYNEQFF. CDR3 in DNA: TGCAGTGCGCCCAAGAGCGGCTCCTACAATGAGCAGTTCTTC.

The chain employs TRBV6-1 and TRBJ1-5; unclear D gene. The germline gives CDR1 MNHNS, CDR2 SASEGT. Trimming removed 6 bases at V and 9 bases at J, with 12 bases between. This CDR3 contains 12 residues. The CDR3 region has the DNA TGTGCCAGCAGAAAGACCCCAGGGCCCCAGCATTTT. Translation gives CASRKTPGPQHF.

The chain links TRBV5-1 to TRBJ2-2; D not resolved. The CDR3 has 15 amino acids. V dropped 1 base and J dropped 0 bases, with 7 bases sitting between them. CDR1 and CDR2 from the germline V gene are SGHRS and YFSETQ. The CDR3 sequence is CASSLKSTNTGELFF. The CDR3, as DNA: TGCGCCAGCAGCTTGAAGAGTACGAACACCGGGGAGCTGTTTTTT.

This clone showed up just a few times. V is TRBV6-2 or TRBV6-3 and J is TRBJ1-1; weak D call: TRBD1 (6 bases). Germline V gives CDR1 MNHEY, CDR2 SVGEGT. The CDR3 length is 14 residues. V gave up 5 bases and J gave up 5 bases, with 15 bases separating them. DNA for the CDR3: TGTGCCAGCAGTGACGGGGGCGACGGGACTGAAGCTTTCTTT. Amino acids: CASSDGGDGTEAFF.

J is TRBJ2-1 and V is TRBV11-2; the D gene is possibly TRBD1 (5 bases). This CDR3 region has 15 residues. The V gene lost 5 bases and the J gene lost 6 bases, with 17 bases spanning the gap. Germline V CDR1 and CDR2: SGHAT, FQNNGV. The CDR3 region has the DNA TGTGCCAGCAGCCCCCAAGGGGTTAGTCGCAATGAGCAGTTCTTC. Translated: CASSPQGVSRNEQFF.

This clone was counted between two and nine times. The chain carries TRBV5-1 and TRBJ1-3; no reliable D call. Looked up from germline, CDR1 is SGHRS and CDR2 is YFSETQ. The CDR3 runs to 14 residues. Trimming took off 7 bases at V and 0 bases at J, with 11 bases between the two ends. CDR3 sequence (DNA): TGCGCCAGCGGACCGGAGTCCTCTGGAAACACCATATATTTT. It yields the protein CASGPESSGNTIYF. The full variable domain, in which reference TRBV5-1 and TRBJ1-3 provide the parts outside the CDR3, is KAGVTQTPRYLIKTRGQQVTLSCSPISGHRSVSWYQQTPGQGLQFLFEYFSETQRNKGNFPGRFSGRQFSNSRSEMNVSTLELGDSALYLCASGPESSGNTIYFGEGSWLTVV.

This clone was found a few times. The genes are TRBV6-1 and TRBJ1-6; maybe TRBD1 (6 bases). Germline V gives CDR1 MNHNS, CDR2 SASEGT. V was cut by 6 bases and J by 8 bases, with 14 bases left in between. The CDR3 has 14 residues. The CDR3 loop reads CASRAGGDDSPLHF. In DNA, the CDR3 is TGTGCCAGCAGGGCGGGGGGCGATGATTCACCCCTCCACTTT.

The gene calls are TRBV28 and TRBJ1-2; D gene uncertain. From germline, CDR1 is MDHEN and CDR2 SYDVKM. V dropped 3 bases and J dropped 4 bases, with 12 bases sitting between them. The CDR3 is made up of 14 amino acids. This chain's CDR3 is CASSLRVMGYGYTF. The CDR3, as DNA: TGTGCCAGCAGTTTGAGGGTGATGGGCTATGGCTACACCTTC.

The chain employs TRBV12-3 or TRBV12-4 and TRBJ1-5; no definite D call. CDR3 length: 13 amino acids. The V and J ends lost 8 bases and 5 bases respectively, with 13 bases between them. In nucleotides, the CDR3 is TGTGCCAGCGCAATTGGACGATATCAGCCCCAGCATTTT. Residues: CASAIGRYQPQHF.

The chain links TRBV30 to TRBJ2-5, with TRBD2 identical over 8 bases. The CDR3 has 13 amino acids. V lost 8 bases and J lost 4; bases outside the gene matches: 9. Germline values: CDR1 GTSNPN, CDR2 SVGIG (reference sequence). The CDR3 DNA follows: TGTGCCACCCCTGGAAGCGGGGGAGAGACCCAGTACTTC. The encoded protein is CATPGSGGETQYF.

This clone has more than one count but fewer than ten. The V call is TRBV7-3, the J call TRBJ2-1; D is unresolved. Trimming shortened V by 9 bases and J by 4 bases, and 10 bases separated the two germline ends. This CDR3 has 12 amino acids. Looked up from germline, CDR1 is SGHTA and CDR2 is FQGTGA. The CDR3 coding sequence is TGTGCCAGTGGTGACGCATACAATGAGCAGTTCTTC. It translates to CASGDAYNEQFF.

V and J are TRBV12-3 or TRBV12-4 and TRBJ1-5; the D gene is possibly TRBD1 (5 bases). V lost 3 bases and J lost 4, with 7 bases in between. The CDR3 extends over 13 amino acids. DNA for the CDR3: TGTGCCAGCAGTTTGACAGCAAATCAGCCCCAGCATTTT. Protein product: CASSLTANQPQHF.

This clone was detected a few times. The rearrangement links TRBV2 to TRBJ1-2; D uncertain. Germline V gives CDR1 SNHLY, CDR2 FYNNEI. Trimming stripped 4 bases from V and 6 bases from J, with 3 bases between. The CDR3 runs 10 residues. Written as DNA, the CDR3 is TGTGCCAGCAGTGTTAATGGCTACACCTTC. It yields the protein CASSVNGYTF.

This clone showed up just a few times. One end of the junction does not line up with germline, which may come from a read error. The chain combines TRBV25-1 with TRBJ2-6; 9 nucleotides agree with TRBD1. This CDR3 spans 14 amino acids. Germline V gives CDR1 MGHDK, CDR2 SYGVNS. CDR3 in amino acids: CASSARTGVNVLTF. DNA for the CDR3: TGTGCCAGCAGTGCCAGGACAGGGGTCAACGTCCTGACTTTC.

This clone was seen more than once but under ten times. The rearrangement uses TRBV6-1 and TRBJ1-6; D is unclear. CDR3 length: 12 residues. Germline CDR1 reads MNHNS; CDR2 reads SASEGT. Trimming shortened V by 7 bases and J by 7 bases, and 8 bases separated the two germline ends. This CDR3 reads CASTKGNSPLHF. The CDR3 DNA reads TGTGCCAGCACCAAGGGCAATTCACCCCTCCACTTT.

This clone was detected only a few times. The DNA for the CDR3 is TGTGCCAGCAAGCGGGAGACTAGCGGGAGCTACGAGCAGTACTTC. This encodes CASKRETSGSYEQYF. The rearrangement links TRBV2 to TRBJ2-7; TRBD2 matches at 12 bases. The CDR3 runs to 15 residues. CDR1 and CDR2 (germline): SNHLY, FYNNEI. V lost 7 bases and J lost 3; bases outside the gene matches: 7.